The rows below give T cell receptor beta chains drawn from one sample of a study of blood T cell repertoires in COVID-19. Profiled with immunoSEQ multiplex PCR; TCRdb holds only in-frame clones, not every one. The sample records around 100,000 clones, roughly 88% being singletons. The specimen sequenced was peripheral blood. The source of these receptors is a man between 18 and 35 years old with COVID-19, enrolled during active disease. CDR3s include the opening cysteine and the closing phenylalanine or tryptophan. The D gene is left open where the match is weak. Rows may omit the clone size; those that give it use once, few, many or a size class.

TRBJ1-2 | NA | TRBV5-4 | NA | TGTGCCAGCAGCTTAGGACAGAACTATGGCTACACCTTC | CASSLGQNYGYTF
TRBJ1-2 | NA | TRBV10-3 | TRBD1 | TGTGCCACCGAAGGACAGGGGGGGCTTTATGGCTACACCTTC | CATEGQGGLYGYTF
TRBJ2-1 | few | TRBV7-9 | TRBD2 | TGTGCCAGCAGCGAAACACTAGCGGGAGGGAACAATGAGCAGTTCTTC | CASSETLAGGNNEQFF
TRBJ2-1 | NA | TRBV6-2/TRBV6-3 | NA | TGTGCCAGCAGTTACTCGAGGAGGCGCTCCTACAATGAGCAGTTCTTC | CASSYSRRRSYNEQFF
TRBJ2-1 | NA | TRBV19 | NA | TGTGCCAGTAGCAACCTCGGGGTTTGGAATGAGCAGTTCTTC | CASSNLGVWNEQFF
TRBJ2-3 | NA | TRBV5-6 | NA | TGTGCCAGCAGCTTCCCGACCAGCGGAGTCACAGATACGCAGTATTTT | CASSFPTSGVTDTQYF
TRBJ2-1 | NA | TRBV19 | TRBD2 | TGTGCCAGTAGTAGGGGACTAGCGGGAGGATACAATGAGCAGTTCTTC | CASSRGLAGGYNEQFF
TRBJ1-1 | NA | TRBV5-8 | NA | TGTGCCAGCAGCCGGAGGGAGGAATGGAACACTGAAGCTTTCTTT | CASSRREEWNTEAFF
TRBJ1-5 | NA | TRBV9 | NA | TGTGCCAGCAGCCCAGATGGGGGGTCGAGGCAGCCCCAGCATTTT | CASSPDGGSRQPQHF
TRBJ1-5 | NA | TRBV12-1 | NA | TGTGCCAGCAGCTTGAATTGGCAGGATTATAGCAATCAGCCCCAGCATTTT | CASSLNWQDYSNQPQHF
TRBJ1-2 | NA | TRBV7-8 | NA | TGTGCCAGCACCCCGGGGGGGCGCGGTATTCATGGCTACACCTTC | CASTPGGRGIHGYTF
TRBJ2-5 | NA | TRBV15 | TRBD1 | TGTGCCACCAGACAGGGGGCGCGGGAGACCCAGTACTTC | CATRQGARETQYF
TRBJ1-5 | NA | TRBV18 | NA | TGTGCCAGCTCACCAATGGGGCAGGGGATCAATCAGCCCCAGCATTTT | CASSPMGQGINQPQHF
TRBJ2-7 | NA | TRBV7-2 | TRBD1 | TGTGCCAGCACCCGACAGGGGGCCTCCTACGAGCAGTACTTC | CASTRQGASYEQYF
TRBJ2-7 | NA | TRBV29-1 | NA | TGCAGCGTTGGGGAGGTTTACGAGCAGTACTTC | CSVGEVYEQYF
TRBJ2-7 | once | TRBV5-4 | NA | TGTGCCAGCAGCTTGTCAAGTCCCCCGAGGGACGAGCAGTACTTC | CASSLSSPPRDEQYF